This is a list of T cell receptor beta chains from one sample in a study of cytomegalovirus exposure and HLA in healthy donors. Clones were read by immunoSEQ multiplex PCR, and TCRdb kept only the in-frame ones, dropping some. In the table there are 180,000 or so clones, 80% to 90% of which are singletons. The sequenced material came from PBMCs. These receptor sequences come from a man aged 18 to 29 in good health and CMV-seropositive. The CDR3 runs from the conserved cysteine through the conserved F or W. The order of the fields is D gene, V gene, clone size, J gene, CDR3 DNA, CDR3 protein. A D gene is named only where the DNA matches it firmly. Only some rows state a clone size, as once, few, many or a class for expanded clones.

>-|TRBV11-2|-|TRBJ2-1
TGTGCCAGCAGCTTAGATGTGTGGGCTAGCGACGTGGGTGAGCAGTTCTTC
CASSLDVWASDVGEQFF
>TRBD1|TRBV5-1|-|TRBJ1-6
TGCGCCAGCAGCGCCCTTGAACAGGGGCCGAATTCACCCCTCCACTTT
CASSALEQGPNSPLHF
>TRBD2|TRBV2|-|TRBJ2-5
TGTGCCAGCAGTGATCGGGGGGGTCAGGAGACCCAGTACTTC
CASSDRGGQETQYF
>TRBD2|TRBV4-2|-|TRBJ2-5
TGTGCCAGCAGCCAAGAAGGGACTAGCGGGGCGAGAGAGACCCAGTACTTC
CASSQEGTSGARETQYF
>-|TRBV9|-|TRBJ2-3
TGTGCCAGCAGCGTAGTCCCCCAGTCCCCGCCGGATACGCAGTATTTT
CASSVVPQSPPDTQYF
>TRBD1|TRBV14|-|TRBJ2-7
TGTGCCAGCAGCGACAGGGCCCTCACTCTCTACGAGCAGTACTTC
CASSDRALTLYEQYF
>TRBD2|TRBV11-3|-|TRBJ2-3
TGTGCCAGCAGCTTGGGCGGGGGTAGCGGTACAGATACGCAGTATTTT
CASSLGGGSGTDTQYF
>-|TRBV4-1|once|TRBJ2-7
TGCGCCAGCAGCCGTGGAACAGACTACGAGCAGTACTTC
CASSRGTDYEQYF
>TRBD2|TRBV28|-|TRBJ2-3
TGTGCCAGCAGTGCGACTAGCGGGGGGGCAGATACGCAGTATTTT
CASSATSGGADTQYF
>-|TRBV12-5|-|TRBJ2-5
TGTGCTAGTGGACCCGGACATTTCCAAGAGACCCAGTACTTC
CASGPGHFQETQYF
>-|TRBV11-2|-|TRBJ2-3
TGTGCCAGCAGCCCACTAGATACGCAGTATTTT
CASSPLDTQYF
>-|TRBV23-1|-|TRBJ2-2
TGCGCCAGCAGTCGTTCGACTACCCTTTCCGACGGGGAGCTGTTTTTT
CASSRSTTLSDGELFF
>-|TRBV11-2|-|TRBJ1-2
TGTGCCAGCAGCGGCCACAGGGAAGGCTACACCTTC
CASSGHREGYTF
>-|TRBV7-2|once|TRBJ2-5
TGTGCCAGCAGCTTAGCGCTAGTCCAAGAGACCCAGTACTTC
CASSLALVQETQYF
>-|TRBV28|-|TRBJ1-2
TGTGCCAGCAAAGTCGGGGTTAATGGCTACACCTTC
CASKVGVNGYTF
>TRBD2|TRBV30|-|TRBJ2-7
TGTGCCTGGAGTGTCCGACTAGCGGTGATCTACGAGCAGTACTTC
CAWSVRLAVIYEQYF
>-|TRBV18|-|TRBJ2-3
TGTGCCAGCTCACCACCGTCCACGGTTGCAGATACGCAGTATTTT
CASSPPSTVADTQYF
>TRBD1|TRBV4-3|once|TRBJ1-2
TGCGCCAGCAGCCAAGTTGGGGGGACAGGGGTCGGTAATGGCTACACCTTC
CASSQVGGTGVGNGYTF
>-|TRBV12-5|-|TRBJ2-7
TGTGCTAGTGGTTTGGTTCGCGGGACAGCCACCTACGAGCAGTACTTC
CASGLVRGTATYEQYF
>TRBD2|TRBV7-9|-|TRBJ2-3
TGTGCCAGCAGCAAAGGGACTAGCGGGGGGGCCGGGATAGGAGATACGCAGTATTTT
CASSKGTSGGAGIGDTQYF
>TRBD2|TRBV25-1|-|TRBJ2-7
TGTGCCAGCAGTGAAGGGGGGGGGTACGAGCAGTACTTC
CASSEGGGYEQYF
>TRBD1|TRBV10-1|once|TRBJ2-1
TGCGCCAGCAGTTCAGGGGGCGCCTACAATGAGCAGTTCTTC
CASSSGGAYNEQFF
>-|TRBV6-5|-|TRBJ2-5
TGTGCCAGCAGTTACTCAGCGGACGGGGCCCAGTACTTC
CASSYSADGAQYF
>TRBD1|TRBV7-2|-|TRBJ1-3
TGTGCCAGCAGCCACCGGGACAGGGGTCCCGCACCCAAGGACACCATATATTTT
CASSHRDRGPAPKDTIYF
>TRBD1|TRBV30|-|TRBJ2-5
TGTGCCTGGAGTGTACAGGGGGTGGAAAGGGACCAAGAGACCCAGTACTTC
CAWSVQGVERDQETQYF
>TRBD1|TRBV6-5|-|TRBJ1-2
TGTGCCAGCAGTCCCCCGGGACAGGGGGGCTATGGCTACACCTTC
CASSPPGQGGYGYTF
>TRBD1|TRBV30|-|TRBJ1-2
TGTGCCTGGAGGAGGACAGGGTTAATTCAAGGCTACACCTTC
CAWRRTGLIQGYTF
>TRBD2|TRBV5-6|-|TRBJ2-3
TGTGCCAGCAGCGGGGGACTAGCGCTGGGCACAGATACGCAGTATTTT
CASSGGLALGTDTQYF
>-|TRBV6-1|-|TRBJ2-2
TGTGCCAGCACGACGCCAACAGCCACCGGGGAGCTGTTTTTT
CASTTPTATGELFF
>-|TRBV2|-|TRBJ1-2
TGTGCCAGCAGTAGGGAGCAGGGGTATGGCTACACCTTC
CASSREQGYGYTF
>-|TRBV25-1|-|TRBJ1-6
TGTGCCAGCAGTGAACAGGATAATTCCCCCCTCCACTTT
CASSEQDNSPLHF
>-|TRBV14|once|TRBJ2-1
TGTGCCAGCAGCCACCGGAACAGGCCCAATGAGCAGTTCTTC
CASSHRNRPNEQFF
>-|TRBV6-1|few|TRBJ1-1
TGTGCCAGCAGTGTAGGGAGATTCTATTTGGACACTGAAGCTTTCTTT
CASSVGRFYLDTEAFF
>-|TRBV7-9|few|TRBJ1-1
TGTGCCAGCAGCTTAGCTTTGGCCGACTACAGAGCTTTCTTT
CASSLALADYRAFF
>TRBD1|TRBV19|-|TRBJ2-6
TGTGCCAGTAGGACCGGGACAGGACTTCTAGGGGGGGCCAACGTCCTGACTTTC
CASRTGTGLLGGANVLTF
>TRBD1|TRBV10-3|once|TRBJ1-1
TGTGCCATCAGTGAGAGGACAGGGGGCACTGAAGCTTTCTTT
CAISERTGGTEAFF
>TRBD2|TRBV7-2|-|TRBJ2-1
TGTGCCAGCAGCTTAGCCTGGTTTACTAGCGGGGGGGCCCCCCCTCGCTACAATGAGCAGTTCTTC
CASSLAWFTSGGAPPRYNEQFF
>TRBD2|TRBV5-5|few|TRBJ2-7
TGTGCCAGCAGCTTGTGGGGTCGCGGGACTAGCGGGGACAGAGACGAGCAGTACTTC
CASSLWGRGTSGDRDEQYF
>-|TRBV6-5|-|TRBJ1-2
TGTGCCAGCAAACCATACAGGGCTGATGGCTACACCTTC
CASKPYRADGYTF
>TRBD1|TRBV2|-|TRBJ2-7
TGTGCCAGCATGGGACAGACGTTTGGAGTCTCCTACGAGCAGTACTTC
CASMGQTFGVSYEQYF
>-|TRBV4-3|few|TRBJ2-5
TGCGCCAGCAGCCAAGATCGAGGGACCCAGTACTTC
CASSQDRGTQYF
>-|TRBV23-1|-|TRBJ1-1
TGCGCCAGCAGCCCAGGCGCGCGAGGGCTGAACACTGAAGCTTTCTTT
CASSPGARGLNTEAFF
>-|TRBV4-3|-|TRBJ2-7
TGCGCCAGCAGCCAAGCCCCCGCCTACGAGCAGTACTTC
CASSQAPAYEQYF
>-|TRBV5-5|-|TRBJ1-3
TGTGCCAGCAGCTTGGCCGGGGGGGACTTCGTAGGAAACACCATATATTTT
CASSLAGGDFVGNTIYF
>TRBD2|TRBV5-6|-|TRBJ2-1
TGTGCCAGCAGCTTGGGGACTAGCGGGGGTTATGAGCAGTTCTTC
CASSLGTSGGYEQFF
>-|TRBV11-2|-|TRBJ2-7
TGTGCCAGCAGCTCCCGCTGGCGGCGGAGCTCCTACGAGCAGTACTTC
CASSSRWRRSSYEQYF
>-|TRBV2|-|TRBJ1-2
TGTGCCAGCAGTGTCGACAGGACCTATGGCTACACCTTC
CASSVDRTYGYTF